A single sample gave rise to the 8 T cell receptor beta chains below, sequenced in a study of T cell repertoires in cytomegalovirus infection. One entry per CDR3 protein, called by TCRdb with MiXCR from the reads. The top ten clones hold around half of a sample with 270,000 or so distinct CDR3 sequences, around 15% of them seen once. Material: CD8+ T cells from PBMCs. These TCRs come from a human donor in good health (CMV status not recorded). Some clones in this sample may be carry-over from other donors' samples.

The rearrangement joins TRBV27 to TRBJ2-1, with D maybe TRBD2 (5 bases). The CDR3 runs to 14 residues. V lost 2 bases to trimming and J lost 5 bases, with 10 bases between them. Germline V gene sequence: CDR1 MNHEY, CDR2 SMNVEV (reference sequence). The CDR3 sequence: CASSLPGLHNEQFF. DNA of the CDR3: TGTGCCAGCAGTTTACCCGGACTGCACAATGAGCAGTTCTTC.

The rearrangement uses TRBV4-1 and TRBJ2-7; 9 nucleotides align to TRBD1. This CDR3 is 15 amino acids long. CDR1 and CDR2 (germline): MGHRA, YSYEKL. J lost 3 bases, V lost 0 bases, and 3 bases had no gene match. The DNA of the CDR3 is TGCGCCAGCAGCCAAGATTCGGACAGGGGCTACGAGCAGTACTTC. The encoded protein is CASSQDSDRGYEQYF.

The CDR3 bases are TGTGCCAGCAGTTACTCGAAGGAACTAGCGGGATACAATGAGCAGTTCTTC. As protein: CASSYSKELAGYNEQFF. This chain uses TRBV6-2 or TRBV6-3 with TRBJ2-1; the match to TRBD2 covers 10 bases. This CDR3 is built from 17 residues. CDR1 and CDR2 from the germline V gene are MNHEY and SVGEGT. J gave up 4 bases and V 0 bases, and 6 bases lay outside the gene matches.

A few counts support this clonotype. This chain links TRBV20-1 with TRBJ2-7, with D maybe TRBD1 (6 bases). Trimming shortened V by 0 bases and J by 3 bases, and 12 bases separated the two germline ends. Germline CDR1 reads DFQATT; CDR2 reads SNEGSKA (reference sequence). The CDR3 is 14 amino acids. Here the CDR3 DNA reads TGCAGTGCTAGAGATCCAGGGGACCTCTACGAGCAGTACTTC. Residues: CSARDPGDLYEQYF.

On this clonotype itself: Given a much more abundant clone one base away, this may be a read error. A read error is likely, as this CDR3 ends without the conserved phenylalanine or tryptophan. The chain recombines TRBV7-9 with TRBJ2-1, with 8 bases matching TRBD1. J gave up 3 bases and V 1 base, and 5 bases lay outside the gene matches. The CDR3 has 16 amino acids. In germline, CDR1 is SEHNR, CDR2 FQNEAQ (reference sequence). The CDR3 spells CASSLVGTGNYNEQFY. CDR3 sequence (DNA): TGTGCCAGCAGCTTAGTCGGGACAGGTAACTACAATGAGCAGTTCTAC.

This clonotype was counted many times. The J gene is TRBJ1-2, the V gene TRBV6-2 or TRBV6-3; D call uncertain. Germline V lookup: CDR1 MNHEY, CDR2 SVGEGT. V shed 5 bases and J shed 5 bases, with 12 bases lying between them. This CDR3 region has 13 residues. The CDR3 loop is CASSTGMEYGYTF. The CDR3, as DNA: TGTGCCAGCAGTACCGGGATGGAGTATGGCTACACCTTC.

CDR3 protein: CASSDLGTGIYNEQFF. The CDR3 DNA sequence: TGTGCCAGCAGCGACCTAGGGACAGGGATCTACAATGAGCAGTTCTTC. This chain links TRBV12-3 or TRBV12-4 with TRBJ2-1, with TRBD1 matching over 9 bases. Trimming took 6 bases from V and 3 from J; bases not matched to a gene: 9. There are 16 residues in the CDR3.

In this sample, this clonotype turned up many times. V is TRBV28 and J is TRBJ2-7, with D perhaps TRBD1 (6 bases). V was shortened by 5 bases and J by 2 bases, with 16 bases between the two germline ends. The germline V gene encodes CDR1 MDHEN and CDR2 SYDVKM. The CDR3 has 15 residues. The CDR3 is CASSPVRDTAYEQYF. CDR3 sequence (DNA): TGTGCCAGCAGTCCAGTCCGGGACACCGCCTACGAGCAGTACTTC.